This passage covers 32 T cell receptor beta chains from one sample sequenced in a study of read filtering for tumor transcriptome and immune sequencing. The library was built from around 400 ng RNA with molecular barcoded adaptors for alpha/delta and beta/gamma chains. TCRdb reprocessed the reads via MiXCR and lists one record per CDR3 protein. The table has approximately 38,000 distinct CDR3 sequences, roughly 13% seen once; the top ten hold less than 35%. Input material: a population of CD138-negative cells sorted from bone marrow. These receptors were collected from a donor aged 40 or over with multiple myeloma.

This clonotype was seen many times. The chain recombines TRBV20-1 with TRBJ2-1; 7 bases agree with TRBD1. Unmatched junction bases numbered 4, after V lost 6 bases and J lost 5 bases. The CDR3 has 12 residues. CDR1 is DFQATT, CDR2 SNEGSKA, per germline (reference sequence). CDR3 amino acids: CSAPTGDNEQFF. For the CDR3, the DNA is TGCAGTGCACCTACAGGGGACAATGAGCAGTTCTTC.

This clonotype was counted at least ten times. The CDR3 DNA reads as TGCAGCGTCGATACAGGGTTAAACGGCTACACCTTC. Its protein product is CSVDTGLNGYTF. This chain connects TRBV29-1 to TRBJ1-2, with D tentatively TRBD1 (6 bases). Germline V gene data show CDR1 as SQVTM and CDR2 as ANQGSEA. Trimming removed 6 bases at V and 8 bases at J, with 16 bases between. This CDR3 is built from 12 residues.

The sample holds many counts of this clonotype. The rearrangement joins TRBV6-5 to TRBJ2-3; D perhaps matches TRBD1 (5 bases). Trimming took off 8 bases at V and 0 bases at J, with 12 bases between the two ends. The CDR3 runs to 14 residues. CDR1 is MNHEY, CDR2 SVGAGI, per germline. The CDR3: CASRRGSSTDTQYF. CDR3 DNA sequence: TGTGCCAGCCGAAGGGGCTCTAGCACAGATACGCAGTATTTT.

The J gene is TRBJ2-7, the V gene TRBV20-1; TRBD2 matches at 8 bases. The V and J ends lost 2 bases and 6 bases, in that order; junction bases with no gene match: 9. The length of the CDR3 is 14 residues. Germline V CDR1 and CDR2: DFQATT, SNEGSKA (reference sequence). In DNA form, the CDR3 reads TGCAGTGCTAGAAGCGGGGGCGGGCGGTCCGAGCAGTACTTC. As protein: CSARSGGGRSEQYF.

In its sample, this clonotype was seen many times. The J gene is TRBJ2-7, the V gene TRBV5-1; D is unresolved. Germline-derived CDR1 and CDR2 are SGHRS and YFSETQ. The CDR3 consists of 15 residues. V lost 1 base to trimming and J lost 0 bases, with 11 bases between them. CDR3 protein: CASSLFGNSSYEQYF. In DNA, the CDR3 is TGCGCCAGCAGCTTGTTTGGGAATAGCTCCTACGAGCAGTACTTC.

In its sample, this clonotype was seen many times. This sequence joins TRBV27 and TRBJ2-7, with 9 bases matching TRBD1. V shed 6 bases and J 1 base; nucleotides not matched to a gene: 4. The CDR3 is 14 residues long. Per germline, CDR1 MNHEY and CDR2 SMNVEV (reference sequence). CDR3 in amino acids: CASSLQGASYEQYF. CDR3 nucleotide sequence: TGTGCCAGCAGCCTACAGGGGGCTTCCTACGAGCAGTACTTC.

This clonotype came up many times. The genes are TRBV7-2 and TRBJ2-5; D gene uncertain. V gave up 3 bases and J gave up 5 bases, with 4 bases separating them. The CDR3 covers 11 residues. Germline CDR1 reads SGHTA; CDR2 reads FQGNSA. CDR3 region: CASSFSETQYF. CDR3 nucleotides: TGTGCCAGCAGCTTTTCGGAGACCCAGTACTTC.

This clonotype came up once. A single base is all that separates this from a far larger clone, so a read error is likely. Lacking the conserved final phenylalanine or tryptophan, this CDR3 likely reflects a read error. This chain joins TRBV7-9 and TRBJ1-1; D not certain. This CDR3 has 13 residues. In germline, CDR1 is SEHNR, CDR2 FQNEAQ (reference sequence). The V and J ends lost 2 bases and 2 bases respectively, with 6 bases between them. CDR3 in DNA: TGTGCCAGCAGCTTATACGAAAACACTGAAGCTTTCGTT. The encoded protein is CASSLYENTEAFV.

This clonotype has only one observation. Given a much more abundant clone one base away, this may be a read error. The CDR3 region is CASTTTGEIETQCF. Here the CDR3 DNA reads TGTGCCAGCACAACGACAGGGGAGATCGAGACCCAGTGCTTC. The J gene is TRBJ2-5, the V gene TRBV28, with 8 bases that match TRBD1. Germline loops: CDR1 MDHEN, CDR2 SYDVKM. This CDR3 comprises 14 residues.

This clonotype is deemed medium-sized. The chain carries TRBV6-1 and TRBJ2-1; 9 nucleotides line up with TRBD1. Germline V lookup: CDR1 MNHNS, CDR2 SASEGT. The CDR3 has 15 residues. J lost 3 bases, V lost 9 bases, and 9 bases had no gene match. The CDR3 DNA follows: TGTGCCAGTTTAGGTGGGACAGGGATCTACAATGAGCAGTTCTTC. Protein: CASLGGTGIYNEQFF.

Ten or more counts support this clonotype. The chain links TRBV12-3 or TRBV12-4 to TRBJ1-1, with D uncertain. The germline V and J ends were trimmed by 3 bases and 3 bases, with 8 bases remaining between them. The CDR3 is 13 amino acids. The CDR3 region has the DNA TGTGCCAGCAGTTTCCAGTCCCACACTGAAGCTTTCTTT. It translates to CASSFQSHTEAFF.

Turning to this clonotype: A much larger clone differs from this one at a single base, so this may be a read error. V gene TRBV30 combines with J gene TRBJ2-2; 7 nucleotides line up with TRBD1. There are 16 residues in the CDR3. Germline V gene sequence: CDR1 GTSNPN, CDR2 SVGIG (reference sequence). The chain's CDR3 is CAWSAPDRSNTGEPFF. Here the CDR3 DNA reads TGTGCCTGGAGTGCTCCGGACAGGTCGAACACCGGGGAGCCGTTTTTT. Full variable domain (missing parts from reference TRBV30 and TRBJ2-2): SQTIHQWPATLVQPVGSPLSLECTVEGTSNPNLYWYRQAAGRGLQLLFYSVGIGQISSEVPQNLSASRPQDRQFILSSKKLLLSDSGFYLCAWSAPDRSNTGEPFFGEGSRLTVL.

In its sample, this clonotype was seen many times. The V call is TRBV4-3, the J call TRBJ2-1; no reliable D call. The CDR3 has 13 amino acids. V gave up 4 bases and J gave up 6 bases, with 10 bases separating them. Germline V gene lookup returns CDR1 LGHNA and CDR2 YSLEER. CDR3 DNA: TGCGCCAGCAGCCCCGCGTGGGGCAATGAGCAGTTCTTC. Protein: CASSPAWGNEQFF.

This clonotype was counted many times. This chain joins TRBV11-2 and TRBJ2-7; possibly TRBD1 or TRBD2 for D (6 bases each). The CDR3 is made up of 14 amino acids. V lost 5 bases and J 3 bases, leaving 14 bases between the germline ends. Germline V gene sequence: CDR1 SGHAT, CDR2 FQNNGV. CDR3 nucleotides: TGTGCCAGCAGCGCCGGGGGCTCAGGCTACGAGCAGTACTTC. Its translation: CASSAGGSGYEQYF. Full variable domain (missing parts from reference TRBV11-2 and TRBJ2-7): EAGVAQSPRYKIIEKRQSVAFWCNPISGHATLYWYQQILGQGPKLLIQFQNNGVVDDSQLPKDRFSAERLKGVDSTLKIQPAKLEDSAVYLCASSAGGSGYEQYFGPGTRLTVT.

This clonotype was seen ten or more times. V gene TRBV20-1 combines with J gene TRBJ2-7; D ambiguous. From germline, CDR1 is DFQATT and CDR2 SNEGSKA (reference sequence). Trimming pared 5 bases from V and 0 bases from J, leaving 11 bases between. CDR3 size: 13 residues. The CDR3 loop reads CSAEALSSYEQYF. Written as DNA, the CDR3 is TGCAGTGCTGAAGCGCTTAGCTCCTACGAGCAGTACTTC.

Remarks on this clonotype: One base separates it from a far larger clone, so it is likely a read error. This rearrangement joins TRBV12-3 or TRBV12-4 to TRBJ2-2; D not certain. This CDR3 is built from 13 residues. V was trimmed by 5 bases and J by 6 bases, leaving 10 bases between them. The CDR3 DNA reads as TGTGCCAGCAGTCTCTTGGAAGCCGGGGAGCTGTTTTTT. This sequence encodes CASSLLEAGELFF.

This clonotype was recorded many times. This chain uses TRBV5-1 with TRBJ2-3; D uncertain. This CDR3 has 14 residues. Looked up from germline, CDR1 is SGHRS and CDR2 is YFSETQ. Trimming shortened V by 0 bases and J by 8 bases, and 13 bases separated the two germline ends. The CDR3 bases are TGCGCCAGCAGCTTGGGCCTGGCGACGGGTACGCAGTATTTT. Amino acid sequence: CASSLGLATGTQYF. The complete variable domain, with remaining parts taken from reference TRBV5-1 and TRBJ2-3, reads KAGVTQTPRYLIKTRGQQVTLSCSPISGHRSVSWYQQTPGQGLQFLFEYFSETQRNKGNFPGRFSGRQFSNSRSEMNVSTLELGDSALYLCASSLGLATGTQYFGPGTRLTVL.

This clonotype occurred many times. V and J are TRBV7-2 and TRBJ2-1; 11 nucleotides line up with TRBD2. Germline loops: CDR1 SGHTA, CDR2 FQGNSA. This CDR3 spans 15 amino acids. Losses at the gene ends were 6 bases for V and 4 bases for J; bases not matched to a gene: 5. CDR3 residues: CASSHTSGRYNEQFF. CDR3 sequence (DNA): TGTGCCAGCAGTCATACTAGCGGGAGATACAATGAGCAGTTCTTC.

This clonotype has ten or more counts. V and J are TRBV20-1 and TRBJ2-1, with 9 positions matching TRBD2. The CDR3 extends over 13 amino acids. Germline V gene lookup returns CDR1 DFQATT and CDR2 SNEGSKA (reference sequence). CDR3 sequence reads: CTQAGGPNNEQFF. The CDR3 DNA follows: TGCACACAAGCGGGAGGCCCCAACAATGAGCAGTTCTTC.

This clonotype appeared many times. This chain links TRBV5-5 with TRBJ2-2; 8 nucleotides match TRBD1. The V segment lost 1 base and the J segment 3 bases; nucleotides outside the gene matches: 2. Germline-derived CDR1 and CDR2 are SGHKS and YYEKEE (reference sequence). This CDR3 comprises 15 residues. CDR3 sequence reads: CASSLQGADTGELFF. The CDR3 nucleotides read TGTGCCAGCAGCTTGCAGGGGGCGGACACCGGGGAGCTGTTTTTT.

The sample holds many counts of this clonotype. The chain couples TRBV5-5 to TRBJ2-3; 10 nucleotides agree with TRBD2. Germline CDR1 SGHKS, CDR2 YYEKEE (reference sequence). The CDR3 is 18 residues long. With V trimmed by 2 bases and J by 3 bases, 12 bases remained unmatched. CDR3 nucleotides: TGTGCCAGCAGCTTAGAGCTAGCGGGGGTTCGGATGACAGATACGCAGTATTTT. Its translation: CASSLELAGVRMTDTQYF.

This clonotype showed up many times. This rearrangement joins TRBV28 to TRBJ2-4; TRBD2 matches 7 bases. V shed 10 bases and J 3 bases; nucleotides not matched to a gene: 12. The V gene's germline CDR1 is MDHEN and CDR2 SYDVKM. CDR3 length: 15 amino acids. The CDR3 loop is CATLGASSGKNIQYF. DNA of the CDR3: TGTGCCACTCTCGGGGCCTCTAGCGGCAAAAACATTCAGTACTTC.

This clonotype was found many times. The V call is TRBV3-1, the J call TRBJ2-7, with 8 nucleotides matching TRBD2. Germline V gives CDR1 LGHDT, CDR2 YNNKEL (reference sequence). The V segment lost 4 bases and the J segment 5 bases; nucleotides outside the gene matches: 10. The CDR3 spans 15 residues. The DNA for the CDR3 is TGTGCCAGCAGCCGGCGGGCAGCGGGAGCTAACGAGCAGTACTTC. It translates to CASSRRAAGANEQYF.

This chain uses TRBV20-1 with TRBJ2-3, with D perhaps TRBD1 or TRBD2 (5 bases each). CDR3 size: 15 residues. CDR1 is DFQATT and CDR2 is SNEGSKA in the germline V gene (reference sequence). V was pared by 4 bases and J by 0 bases, with 14 bases between. CDR3 sequence: CSAKLPGRSTDTQYF. As DNA, the CDR3 is TGCAGTGCTAAACTTCCGGGACGTAGCACAGATACGCAGTATTTT.

A word on this clonotype: The final CDR3 position lacks the conserved phenylalanine or tryptophan, pointing to a likely read error. The rearrangement joins TRBV7-3 to TRBJ2-1, with a tentative D call TRBD2 (5 bases). Trimming shortened V by 2 bases and J by 2 bases, and 10 bases separated the two germline ends. The CDR3 is 15 residues long. CDR1 SGHTA and CDR2 FQGTGA come from the germline V gene. CDR3: CASSLSGMPYNEQFL. The CDR3 coding sequence is TGTGCCAGCAGCTTATCGGGGATGCCCTACAATGAGCAGTTCCTC.

About this clonotype: It may be a read error: a sequence one base away is much more abundant. This chain uses TRBV5-6 with TRBJ2-7; 7 bases line up with TRBD2. J was trimmed by 2 bases and V by 4 bases; bases with no gene match: 9. The CDR3 covers 15 residues. Germline V lookup: CDR1 SGHDT, CDR2 YYEEEE. CDR3 sequence (DNA): TGTGCCAGCAGCGCCCTAGCGGCATCCCCCTACGAGCAGTACTTC. It encodes CASSALAASPYEQYF.

This clonotype was observed many times. This chain joins TRBV18 and TRBJ2-1; 9 nucleotides align to TRBD1. Per the germline V gene, CDR1 is KGHSH and CDR2 is LQKENI. CDR3 length: 13 amino acids. V shed 5 bases, J shed 9 bases, and the junction held 5 bases outside the gene matches. CDR3 nucleotides: TGTGCCAGCTCATCCGGACAGGGGTCTGAGCAGTTCTTC. Amino acid sequence: CASSSGQGSEQFF.

This chain uses TRBV29-1 with TRBJ2-5; D is ambiguous. The CDR3 extends over 11 amino acids. V lost 5 bases to trimming and J lost 1 base, with 5 bases between them. From germline, CDR1 is SQVTM and CDR2 ANQGSEA. CDR3 nucleotide sequence: TGCAGCGTTTGGACCCAAGAGACCCAGTACTTC. This translates into CSVWTQETQYF.

In regard to this clonotype: This may be a read error: a much more frequent sequence differs by one nucleotide. The rearrangement links TRBV2 to TRBJ2-1; TRBD1 might be the D (5 bases). The CDR3 totals 15 residues. V was pared by 1 base and J by 10 bases, with 17 bases between. CDR1 is SNHLY, CDR2 FYNNEI, per germline. As DNA, the CDR3 is TGTGCCAGCAGTGAAGGACAGCTTTCAACTTTGGAGCAGTTCTTC. Its translation is CASSEGQLSTLEQFF.

This clonotype was detected ten times or more. A much bigger clone sits one base away, suggesting this may be a read error. This chain connects TRBV18 to TRBJ2-7, with TRBD2 matching over 15 bases. V shed 4 bases, J shed 6 bases, and the junction held 16 bases outside the gene matches. The CDR3 has 19 amino acids. Germline CDR1 reads KGHSH; CDR2 reads LQKENI. CDR3 residues: CASSLFPGLAGGRYCEQYF. As DNA, the CDR3 is TGTGCCAGCTCACTTTTTCCGGGACTAGCGGGAGGCCGTTACTGCGAGCAGTACTTC.

This clonotype was seen repeatedly, ten times or more. This chain uses TRBV4-2 with TRBJ2-3; 9 nucleotides match TRBD1. The germline V gene has CDR1 LGHNA and CDR2 YNFKEQ. Germline trimming cut 3 bases from V and 4 bases from J; bases unmatched to any gene: 2. The CDR3 sequence is 14 residues long. The chain's CDR3 is CASSQDRGADTQYF. CDR3 coding DNA: TGTGCCAGCAGCCAGGACAGGGGCGCAGATACGCAGTATTTT.

This clonotype was recorded many times. CDR3: CASSHLTGFPPEAFF. As DNA, the CDR3 is TGTGCCAGCAGCCATCTGACAGGATTCCCCCCTGAAGCTTTCTTT. The genes are TRBV7-9 and TRBJ1-1, with D perhaps TRBD1 (6 bases). Trimming pared 5 bases from V and 6 bases from J, leaving 19 bases between. Germline CDR1 reads SEHNR; CDR2 reads FQNEAQ (reference sequence). The CDR3 extends over 15 amino acids.